The clone carrying this T cell receptor (beta chain) appeared many times. The CDR3 contains 17 residues. The germline V gene encodes CDR1 MDHEN and CDR2 SYDVKM. The V end lost 2 bases, the J end lost 2 bases, and 16 bases lay between the germline ends. This specimen belongs to a study of T cell repertoires in cytomegalovirus infection. TCRdb called the reads again in MiXCR, with one record for every CDR3 protein. The top ten clones hold 10% of a sample with almost 500,000 distinct CDR3 sequences, approximately 10% of them seen once. This rearrangement joins TRBV28 to TRBJ1-3; D remains ambiguous. The origin of this receptor is a human donor in good health (CMV status not recorded). Some clones in this sample may be carry-over from other donors' samples. Sequencing input: PBMCs. In DNA, the CDR3 is TGTGCCAGCAGTTTAAGACGGGCCGCCGGTCCTGGAAACACCATATATTTT. Protein sequence: CASSLRRAAGPGNTIYF.